A single T cell receptor (beta chain) is shown here with its context. Unique molecular identifiers featured in how the TCRbeta library was prepared. TCRdb independently ran MiXCR on the PCR reads; one entry per CDR3 protein. Of some 200,000 distinct CDR3 sequences listed, around 8.9% are singletons. This entry comes from a study of T-cell reconstitution after alpha-beta-depleted transplantation in children. The CDR3 spans 12 residues. Trimming left V 3 bases short and J 7 bases short, with 6 bases between. The chain is built from TRBV12-3 or TRBV12-4 and TRBJ1-4; no definite D call. The source was PBMCs from the stem cell graft donor, collected from the stem cell graft. This clonotype originated in a human donor who donated a stem cell graft to a child with SCID. The CDR3 nucleotides read TGTGCCAGCAGTTTGAGTGCTGAAAAACTGTTTTTT. Its translation: CASSLSAEKLFF.